This TCR beta chain was identified during a study of blood T cell repertoires in COVID-19. The CDR3 spans 12 residues. Germline V CDR1 and CDR2: ENHRY, SYGVKD. V lost 6 bases to trimming and J lost 3 bases, with 9 bases between them. The authors' processing: Estimates of nucleated cell counts were drawn from the amplification of reference gene primers. Libraries were prepared by immunoSEQ multiplex PCR; TCRdb keeps only in-frame clonotypes and omits some of them. The V and J calls and clone size were taken over from that table, and D and trimming were inferred from the DNA. The table records some 240,000 clones, 75% to 90% of them present only once.

Material for sequencing was peripheral blood. The clonotype originates from a man aged 60-69 years who had recovered from COVID-19. The V and J genes are TRBV10-3 and TRBJ2-7, with a tentative D call TRBD1 (5 bases). The chain's CDR3 is CAIRDSSYEQYF. CDR3 nucleotide sequence: TGTGCCATCAGAGACAGCAGCTACGAGCAGTACTTC.